A single sample gave rise to the 11 T cell receptor beta chains below, sequenced in a study of T cell repertoires in cytomegalovirus infection (dated by TCRdb to about 2019). TCRdb shows the sequencer as Illumina HiSeq 1500. The public reads were reanalyzed by TCRdb: fastp trimming at Q25, MiXCR alignment, in-frame beta chains only. A single entry per CDR3 protein holds the most common genes and DNA from its merged rows. The sample includes approximately 500,000 distinct CDR3 sequences, with around 27% observed a single time. The ten largest make up around 14% of the sample. The sample consisted of PBMCs. The source of these receptors is a human donor in good health (CMV status not recorded). Some clones in this sample may be carry-over from other donors' samples.

This clonotype occurred a few times. This chain connects TRBV7-9 to TRBJ1-2; D gene ambiguous. The CDR3 runs 14 residues. Germline assignment: CDR1 SEHNR and CDR2 FQNEAQ (reference sequence). V was clipped by 0 bases and J by 4 bases, with 9 bases between them. The CDR3 region is CASSLAHAIYGYTF. CDR3 bases: TGTGCCAGCAGCTTAGCCCACGCTATCTATGGCTACACCTTC.

This sequence joins TRBV7-9 and TRBJ1-5; TRBD1 is a possible D gene (5 bases). CDR1 and CDR2 from the germline V gene are SEHNR and FQNEAQ (reference sequence). Trimming took off 5 bases at V and 4 bases at J, with 15 bases between the two ends. The CDR3 loop spans 15 amino acids. The CDR3 loop reads CASSEADRPNQPQHF. CDR3 nucleotide sequence: TGTGCCAGCAGCGAAGCCGACAGACCGAATCAGCCCCAGCATTTT.

This clonotype was counted only a few times. This chain uses TRBV14 with TRBJ2-1; D gene ambiguous. The CDR3 sequence is 14 residues long. Trimming took 1 base from V and 3 from J, leaving 7 bases between them. Germline CDR1 is SGHDN and CDR2 is FVKESK. CDR3 coding DNA: TGTGCCAGCAGCCAAGTCATGGGCTACAATGAGCAGTTCTTC. Residues: CASSQVMGYNEQFF.

The V call is TRBV7-2, the J call TRBJ2-1; 7 nucleotides line up with TRBD1. Germline V gene sequence: CDR1 SGHTA, CDR2 FQGNSA. The V and J ends lost 5 bases and 3 bases, in that order; junction bases with no gene match: 10. The length of the CDR3 is 16 residues. This CDR3 reads CASSVRGQGHYNEQFF. The CDR3 DNA reads TGTGCCAGCAGCGTGAGGGGGCAGGGACACTACAATGAGCAGTTCTTC.

In its sample, this clonotype was seen a few times. The chain links TRBV28 to TRBJ2-3; D is possibly TRBD1 (6 bases). The CDR3 runs to 13 residues. Deletions cut 7 bases from V and 6 bases from J, with 14 bases between. CDR1 is MDHEN and CDR2 is SYDVKM in the germline V gene. Here the CDR3 reads CASNPQGRDTQYF. The CDR3 coding sequence is TGTGCCAGCAATCCCCAGGGGCGGGATACGCAGTATTTT.

In this sample, this clonotype turned up a few times. The chain joins TRBV9 to TRBJ1-1; TRBD1 aligns across 10 bases. V gave up 3 bases and J gave up 5 bases; unmatched junction bases: 10. Looked up from germline, CDR1 is SGDLS and CDR2 is YYNGEE. The CDR3 sequence is 16 residues long. The CDR3 protein is CASSAVKGDRGTEAFF. The CDR3 DNA follows: TGTGCCAGCAGCGCCGTCAAAGGGGACAGGGGAACTGAAGCTTTCTTT.

This clonotype was counted a few times. The chain links TRBV27 to TRBJ2-1; D may be TRBD2 (6 bases). The germline CDR1 and CDR2 sequences are MNHEY and SMNVEV (reference sequence). This CDR3 region has 14 residues. V lost 2 bases and J 9 bases, leaving 14 bases between the germline ends. The chain's CDR3 is CASSLAVGGVEQFF. The CDR3 DNA follows: TGTGCCAGCAGTTTAGCAGTGGGGGGAGTTGAGCAGTTCTTC.

This clonotype was counted at least ten times. This chain's CDR3 is CASSLSLSSGAVYEQYF. The CDR3 nucleotides read TGTGCCAGCAGCTTGTCGCTTTCTAGCGGGGCGGTCTACGAGCAGTACTTC. The V gene is TRBV7-8, the J gene TRBJ2-7; 9 nucleotides align to TRBD2. The V segment lost 3 bases and the J segment 3 bases; nucleotides outside the gene matches: 12. The CDR3 covers 17 residues. Per the germline V gene, CDR1 is SGHVS and CDR2 is FQNEAQ.

In this sample, this clonotype turned up many times. The J gene is TRBJ1-1, the V gene TRBV7-2, with a possible D match to TRBD1 (5 bases). The CDR3 is 14 residues long. From germline, CDR1 is SGHTA and CDR2 FQGNSA. Trimming shortened V by 2 bases and J by 3 bases, and 10 bases separated the two germline ends. For the CDR3, the DNA is TGTGCCAGCAGCTTAAATCGGGGGGACACTGAAGCTTTCTTT. Encoded protein: CASSLNRGDTEAFF.

The CDR3 DNA reads as TGTGCCAGTAGTATGATGAGGACAGATACGCAGTATTTT. As protein: CASSMMRTDTQYF. The chain joins TRBV19 to TRBJ2-3; D remains unclear. The CDR3 consists of 13 residues. Trimming shortened V by 3 bases and J by 3 bases, and 7 bases separated the two germline ends. The germline CDR1 and CDR2 sequences are LNHDA and SQIVND (reference sequence).

The sample holds a few counts of this clonotype. The J gene is TRBJ2-5, the V gene TRBV19, with 9 bases fitting TRBD2. J lost 5 bases, V lost 4 bases, and 11 bases had no gene match. CDR1 is LNHDA and CDR2 is SQIVND in the germline V gene (reference sequence). This CDR3 comprises 16 residues. The CDR3 spells CASSRIAGAEWETQYF. The CDR3 DNA reads as TGTGCCAGTAGTAGAATAGCGGGAGCAGAATGGGAGACCCAGTACTTC. Based on the CDR3 plus reference TRBV19 and TRBJ2-5, the full variable domain is DGGITQSPKYLFRKEGQNVTLSCEQNLNHDAMYWYRQDPGQGLRLIYYSQIVNDFQKGDIAEGYSVSREKKESFPLTVTSAQKNPTAFYLCASSRIAGAEWETQYFGPGTRLLVL.